The T cell receptor beta chain described here comes from a study of cytomegalovirus exposure and HLA in healthy donors. Study observations and caveats: From TCR beta sequences, most subjects' HLA-A and HLA-B alleles were reportedly predicted accurately. An analysis that was carried out later associated approximately 15,000 TCR beta sequences with HLA alleles at 0.05 false discovery rate. Analyses of presence and absence presupposed an approximately uniform sequencing depth across donors.

Concerning this clone itself: The antigen is unknown.

Amplification used 60 Vbeta primers and 13 Jbeta primers. Sequenced by immunoSEQ multiplex PCR; TCRdb stores in-frame clones only, minus some. The sample holds 150,000 to 200,000 clones, roughly 80% seen once. This receptor was identified in a man aged 25-45 years in good health and CMV-seropositive. The sequencing input was PBMCs.

CDR3 region: CASSLGGVAGYEQYF. CDR3 coding DNA: TGTGCCAGCAGCTTGGGGGGGGTAGCGGGGTACGAGCAGTACTTC. The chain joins TRBV7-8 to TRBJ2-7, with TRBD2 matching over 8 bases. CDR3 length: 15 amino acids. Germline V gene data show CDR1 as SGHVS and CDR2 as FQNEAQ. The junction had 8 bases not matched to a gene; V was cut back by 3 bases and J by 4 bases.